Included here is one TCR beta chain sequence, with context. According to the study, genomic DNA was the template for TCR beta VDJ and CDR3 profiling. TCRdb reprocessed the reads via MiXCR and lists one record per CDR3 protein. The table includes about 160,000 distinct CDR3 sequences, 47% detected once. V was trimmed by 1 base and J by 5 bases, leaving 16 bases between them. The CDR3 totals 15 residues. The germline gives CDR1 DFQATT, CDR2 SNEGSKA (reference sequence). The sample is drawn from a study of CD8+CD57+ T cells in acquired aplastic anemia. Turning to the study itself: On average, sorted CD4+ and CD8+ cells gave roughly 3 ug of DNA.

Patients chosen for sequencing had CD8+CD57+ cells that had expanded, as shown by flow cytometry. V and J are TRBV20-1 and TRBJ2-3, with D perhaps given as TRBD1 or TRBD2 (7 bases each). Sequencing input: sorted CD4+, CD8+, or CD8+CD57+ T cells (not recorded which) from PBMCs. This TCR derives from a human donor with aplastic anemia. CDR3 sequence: CSARGGGGLIDTQYF. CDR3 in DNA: TGCAGTGCTAGAGGGGGAGGGGGCCTCATAGATACGCAGTATTTT.